The rows below give T cell receptor beta chains drawn from one sample of a study of identical twins. TCRdb re-called the 5' RACE reads with MiXCR, one entry per CDR3 protein. The sample includes some 320,000 distinct CDR3 sequences, approximately 13% seen only once; the top ten take more than 6%. These data were also filed under a second study, of yellow fever vaccine responses in identical twins.

The sequencing input was CD8+ T cells sorted from blood. Receptors were obtained from a woman under 30 in good health. Each CDR3 is given with its conserved first and last residue. A D gene is named only where the DNA matches it firmly. Only part of the rows carry a size: once, few, many, or a class if the clone is expanded.

V gene: TRBV5-1; J gene: TRBJ2-2; D gene: -; clone size: -; CDR3 protein: CASQLGDNTGELFF; CDR3 DNA: TGCGCCAGCCAACTCGGGGATAACACCGGGGAGCTGTTTTTT
V gene: TRBV27; J gene: TRBJ2-1; D gene: TRBD2; clone size: -; CDR3 protein: CASSWTSGRSNEQFF; CDR3 DNA: TGTGCCAGCAGTTGGACTAGCGGGAGGTCGAATGAGCAGTTCTTC
V gene: TRBV3-1; J gene: TRBJ2-5; D gene: -; clone size: few; CDR3 protein: CASSQDVTLQETQYF; CDR3 DNA: TGTGCCAGCAGCCAAGATGTTACATTACAAGAGACCCAGTACTTC
V gene: TRBV7-6; J gene: TRBJ2-1; D gene: -; clone size: few; CDR3 protein: CASSLGGDNYNEQFF; CDR3 DNA: TGTGCCAGCAGCTTAGGGGGGGACAACTACAATGAGCAGTTCTTC
V gene: TRBV7-8; J gene: TRBJ2-1; D gene: TRBD1; clone size: few; CDR3 protein: CASSLARTGARDEQFF; CDR3 DNA: TGTGCCAGCAGCTTAGCTCGGACAGGTGCGAGGGATGAGCAGTTCTTC
V gene: TRBV11-2; J gene: TRBJ2-3; D gene: -; clone size: few; CDR3 protein: CASSLDNDRDTQYF; CDR3 DNA: TGTGCCAGCAGCTTAGACAACGATAGAGATACGCAGTATTTT
V gene: TRBV6-5; J gene: TRBJ2-1; D gene: TRBD1; clone size: few; CDR3 protein: CASSYAGQGFHEQFF; CDR3 DNA: TGTGCCAGCAGCTATGCTGGACAGGGGTTCCATGAGCAGTTCTTC
V gene: TRBV12-3/TRBV12-4; J gene: TRBJ2-1; D gene: -; clone size: few; CDR3 protein: CASSFDSPEQFF; CDR3 DNA: TGTGCCAGCAGTTTCGACTCACCCGAGCAGTTCTTC
V gene: TRBV6-1; J gene: TRBJ2-2; D gene: -; clone size: -; CDR3 protein: CASSAYKNTGELFF; CDR3 DNA: TGTGCCAGCAGTGCCTACAAGAACACCGGGGAGCTGTTTTTT
V gene: TRBV12-3/TRBV12-4; J gene: TRBJ2-2; D gene: -; clone size: many; CDR3 protein: CASSLNTRDTGELFF; CDR3 DNA: TGTGCCAGCAGTCTCAATACGAGGGACACCGGGGAGCTGTTTTTT
V gene: TRBV5-6; J gene: TRBJ2-4; D gene: -; clone size: many; CDR3 protein: CASSLVRGIQYF; CDR3 DNA: TGTGCCAGCAGCTTGGTCCGTGGGATTCAGTACTTC
V gene: TRBV28; J gene: TRBJ2-5; D gene: TRBD1; clone size: -; CDR3 protein: CASSLPWDRGRETQYF; CDR3 DNA: TGTGCCAGCAGTCTTCCCTGGGACAGGGGAAGAGAGACCCAGTACTTC
V gene: TRBV5-6; J gene: TRBJ1-1; D gene: -; clone size: -; CDR3 protein: CASEQGETEAFF; CDR3 DNA: TGTGCCAGCGAACAGGGTGAGACTGAAGCTTTCTTT
V gene: TRBV6-2/TRBV6-3; J gene: TRBJ2-1; D gene: TRBD2; clone size: -; CDR3 protein: CASRPHGLAGPKPINEQFF; CDR3 DNA: TGTGCCAGCCGCCCCCATGGACTAGCGGGACCAAAACCCATCAATGAGCAGTTCTTC